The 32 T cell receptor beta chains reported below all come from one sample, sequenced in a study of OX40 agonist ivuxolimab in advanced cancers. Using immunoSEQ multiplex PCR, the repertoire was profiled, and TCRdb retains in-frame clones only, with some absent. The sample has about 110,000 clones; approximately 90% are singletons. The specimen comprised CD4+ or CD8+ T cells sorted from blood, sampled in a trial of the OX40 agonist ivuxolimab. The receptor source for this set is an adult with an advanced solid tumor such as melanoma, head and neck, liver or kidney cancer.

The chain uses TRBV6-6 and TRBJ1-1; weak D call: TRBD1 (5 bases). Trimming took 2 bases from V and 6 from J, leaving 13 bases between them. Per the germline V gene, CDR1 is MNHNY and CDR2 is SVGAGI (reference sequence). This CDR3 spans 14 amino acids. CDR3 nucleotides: TGTGCCAGCAGTTACCTGGACACGGACGCTGAAGCTTTCTTT. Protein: CASSYLDTDAEAFF.

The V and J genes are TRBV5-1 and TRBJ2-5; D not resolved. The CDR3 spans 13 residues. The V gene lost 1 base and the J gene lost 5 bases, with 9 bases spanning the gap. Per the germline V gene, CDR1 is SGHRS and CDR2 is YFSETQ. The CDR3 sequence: CASSLTLYETQYF. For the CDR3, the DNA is TGCGCCAGCAGCTTGACCCTGTACGAGACCCAGTACTTC. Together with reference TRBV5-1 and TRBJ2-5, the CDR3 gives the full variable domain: KAGVTQTPRYLIKTRGQQVTLSCSPISGHRSVSWYQQTPGQGLQFLFEYFSETQRNKGNFPGRFSGRQFSNSRSEMNVSTLELGDSALYLCASSLTLYETQYFGPGTRLLVL.

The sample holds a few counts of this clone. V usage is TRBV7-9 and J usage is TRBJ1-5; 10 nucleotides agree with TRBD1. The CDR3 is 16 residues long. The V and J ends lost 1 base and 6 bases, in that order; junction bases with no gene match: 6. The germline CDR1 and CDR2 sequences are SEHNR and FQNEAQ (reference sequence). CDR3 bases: TGTGCCAGCAGCTTAGGTGCGACAGGGGGCGGTCAGCCCCAGCATTTT. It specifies CASSLGATGGGQPQHF.

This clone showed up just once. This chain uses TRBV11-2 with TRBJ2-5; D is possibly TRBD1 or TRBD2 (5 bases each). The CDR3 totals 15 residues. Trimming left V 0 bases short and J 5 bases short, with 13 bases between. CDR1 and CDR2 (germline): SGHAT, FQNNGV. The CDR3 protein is CASSLDGTPGETQYF. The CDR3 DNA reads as TGTGCCAGCAGCTTAGATGGGACCCCGGGGGAGACCCAGTACTTC.

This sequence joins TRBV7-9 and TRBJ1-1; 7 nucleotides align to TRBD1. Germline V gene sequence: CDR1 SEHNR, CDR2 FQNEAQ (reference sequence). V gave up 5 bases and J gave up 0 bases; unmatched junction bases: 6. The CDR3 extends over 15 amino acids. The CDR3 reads CASSIRTGLNTEAFF. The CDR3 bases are TGTGCCAGCAGCATCCGGACAGGCCTGAACACTGAAGCTTTCTTT. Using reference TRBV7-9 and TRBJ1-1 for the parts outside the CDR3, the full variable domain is DTGVSQNPRHKITKRGQNVTFRCDPISEHNRLYWYRQTLGQGPEFLTYFQNEAQLEKSRLLSDRFSAERPKGSFSTLEIQRTEQGDSAMYLCASSIRTGLNTEAFFGQGTRLTVV.

The CDR3 bases are TGTGCCAGCAGCTTAACTAGCGGCTACGAGCAGTACTTC. This translates into CASSLTSGYEQYF. This chain joins TRBV7-3 and TRBJ2-7, with D possibly TRBD2 on 6 matching bases. V lost 0 bases and J lost 3, with 6 bases in between. The CDR3 is 13 amino acids. The germline V gene encodes CDR1 SGHTA and CDR2 FQGTGA. The full variable domain, completed using reference TRBV7-3 and TRBJ2-7, is GAGVSQTPSNKVTEKGKYVELRCDPISGHTALYWYRQSLGQGPEFLIYFQGTGAADDSGLPNDRFFAVRPEGSVSTLKIQRTERGDSAVYLCASSLTSGYEQYFGPGTRLTVT.

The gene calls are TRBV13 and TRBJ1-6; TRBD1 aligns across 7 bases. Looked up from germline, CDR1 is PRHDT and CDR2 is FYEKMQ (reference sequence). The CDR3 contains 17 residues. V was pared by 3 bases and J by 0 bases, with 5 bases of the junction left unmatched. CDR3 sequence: CASSFTQGFSYNSPLHF. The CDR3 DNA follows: TGTGCCAGCAGCTTTACACAGGGGTTCTCCTATAATTCACCCCTCCACTTT.

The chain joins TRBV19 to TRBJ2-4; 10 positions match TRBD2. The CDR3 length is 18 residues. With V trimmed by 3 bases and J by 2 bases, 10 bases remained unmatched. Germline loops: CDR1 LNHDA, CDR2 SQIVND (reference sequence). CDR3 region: CASSIGAGGAGPKNIQYF. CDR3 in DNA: TGTGCCAGTAGTATTGGAGCGGGAGGGGCGGGGCCCAAAAACATTCAGTACTTC.

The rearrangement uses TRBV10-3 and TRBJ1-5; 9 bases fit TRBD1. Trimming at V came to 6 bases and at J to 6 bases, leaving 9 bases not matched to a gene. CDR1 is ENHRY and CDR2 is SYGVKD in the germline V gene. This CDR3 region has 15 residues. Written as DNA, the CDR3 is TGTGCCATCAGGCCGGGACAGGGAGAGGGTCAGCCCCAGCATTTT. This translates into CAIRPGQGEGQPQHF.

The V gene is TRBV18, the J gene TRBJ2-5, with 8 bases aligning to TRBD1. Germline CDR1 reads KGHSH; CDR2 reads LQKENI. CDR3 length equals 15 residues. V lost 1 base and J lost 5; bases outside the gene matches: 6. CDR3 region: CASSPQDRDGETQYF. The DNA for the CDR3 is TGTGCCAGCTCACCACAGGACAGGGACGGGGAGACCCAGTACTTC. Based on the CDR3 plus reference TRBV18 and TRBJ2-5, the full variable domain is NAGVMQNPRHLVRRRGQEARLRCSPMKGHSHVYWYRQLPEEGLKFMVYLQKENIIDESGMPKERFSAEFPKEGPSILRIQQVVRGDSAAYFCASSPQDRDGETQYFGPGTRLLVL.

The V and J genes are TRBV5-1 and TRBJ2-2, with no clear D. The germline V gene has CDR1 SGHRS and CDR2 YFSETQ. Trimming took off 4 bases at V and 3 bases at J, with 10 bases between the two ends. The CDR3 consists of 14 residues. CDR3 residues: CASSLGGDTGELFF. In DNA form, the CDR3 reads TGCGCCAGCAGCCTGGGCGGAGACACCGGGGAGCTGTTTTTT.

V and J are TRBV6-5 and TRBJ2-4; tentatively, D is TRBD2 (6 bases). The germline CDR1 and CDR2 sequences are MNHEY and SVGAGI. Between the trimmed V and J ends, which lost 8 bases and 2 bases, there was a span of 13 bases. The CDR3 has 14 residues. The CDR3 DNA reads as TGTGCCAGCGAATCAGCGGGTTCCAAAAACATTCAGTACTTC. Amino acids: CASESAGSKNIQYF.

CDR3 sequence (DNA): TGTGCCAGCAGCTTAATGACCGGGGGGGTCCTACGACATACAGATGAGCAGTACTTC. It translates to CASSLMTGGVLRHTDEQYF. This chain links TRBV7-9 with TRBJ2-7, with 8 bases matching TRBD2. CDR1 and CDR2 (germline): SEHNR, FQNEAQ (reference sequence). Unmatched junction bases numbered 22, after V lost 2 bases and J lost 7 bases. This CDR3 comprises 19 residues.

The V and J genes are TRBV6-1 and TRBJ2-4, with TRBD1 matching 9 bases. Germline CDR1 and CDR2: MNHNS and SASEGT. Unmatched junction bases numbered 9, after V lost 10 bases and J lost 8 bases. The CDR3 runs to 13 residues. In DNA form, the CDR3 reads TGTGCCACCGGGACAGGGATAGTCGACATTCAGTACTTC. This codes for CATGTGIVDIQYF.

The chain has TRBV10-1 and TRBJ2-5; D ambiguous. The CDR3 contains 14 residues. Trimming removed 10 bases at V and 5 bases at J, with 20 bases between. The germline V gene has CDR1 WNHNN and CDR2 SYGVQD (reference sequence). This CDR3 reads CAMWEGESDETQYF. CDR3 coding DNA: TGCGCCATGTGGGAAGGCGAGAGCGACGAGACCCAGTACTTC.

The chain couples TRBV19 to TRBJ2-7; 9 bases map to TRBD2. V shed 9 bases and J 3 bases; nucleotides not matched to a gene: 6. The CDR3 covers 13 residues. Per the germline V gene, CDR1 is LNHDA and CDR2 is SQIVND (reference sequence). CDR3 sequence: CASRIAGDYEQYF. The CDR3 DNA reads TGTGCCAGCAGGATAGCGGGAGACTACGAGCAGTACTTC.

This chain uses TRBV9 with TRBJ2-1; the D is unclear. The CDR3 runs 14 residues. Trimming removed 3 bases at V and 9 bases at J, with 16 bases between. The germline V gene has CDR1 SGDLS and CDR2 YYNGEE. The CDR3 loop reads CASSAATAFGEQFF. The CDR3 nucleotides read TGTGCCAGCAGCGCGGCAACTGCGTTCGGTGAGCAGTTCTTC.

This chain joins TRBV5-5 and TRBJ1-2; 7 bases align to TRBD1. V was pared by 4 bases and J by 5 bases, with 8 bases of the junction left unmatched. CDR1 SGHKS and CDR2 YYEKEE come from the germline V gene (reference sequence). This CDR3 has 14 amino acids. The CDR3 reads CASSPETGRYGYTF. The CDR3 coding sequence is TGTGCCAGCAGCCCGGAGACAGGGAGGTATGGCTACACCTTC.

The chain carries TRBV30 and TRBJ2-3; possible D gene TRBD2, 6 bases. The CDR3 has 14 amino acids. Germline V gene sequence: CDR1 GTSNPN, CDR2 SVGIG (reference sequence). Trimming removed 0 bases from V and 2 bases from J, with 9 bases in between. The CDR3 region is CAWSVRRDTDTQYF. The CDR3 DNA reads TGTGCCTGGAGTGTGAGGCGGGACACAGATACGCAGTATTTT. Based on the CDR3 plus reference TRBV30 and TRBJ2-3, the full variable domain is SQTIHQWPATLVQPVGSPLSLECTVEGTSNPNLYWYRQAAGRGLQLLFYSVGIGQISSEVPQNLSASRPQDRQFILSSKKLLLSDSGFYLCAWSVRRDTDTQYFGPGTRLTVL.

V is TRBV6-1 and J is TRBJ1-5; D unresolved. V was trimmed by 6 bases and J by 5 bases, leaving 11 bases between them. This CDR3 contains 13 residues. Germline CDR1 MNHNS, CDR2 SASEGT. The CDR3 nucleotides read TGTGCCAGCAGCCGAGTCCCGCATCAGCCCCAGCATTTT. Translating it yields CASSRVPHQPQHF.

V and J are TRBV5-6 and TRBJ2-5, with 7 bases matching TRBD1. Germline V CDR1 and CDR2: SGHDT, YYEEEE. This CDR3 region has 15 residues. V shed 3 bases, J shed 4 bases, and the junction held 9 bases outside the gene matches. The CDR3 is CASSSPLGQLETQYF. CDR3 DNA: TGTGCCAGCAGCTCGCCCTTGGGACAGCTAGAGACCCAGTACTTC.

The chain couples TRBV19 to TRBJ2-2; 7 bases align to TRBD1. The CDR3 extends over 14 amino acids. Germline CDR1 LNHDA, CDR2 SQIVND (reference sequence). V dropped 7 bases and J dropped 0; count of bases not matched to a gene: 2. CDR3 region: CASMQGANTGELFF. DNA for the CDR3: TGTGCCAGTATGCAGGGGGCGAACACCGGGGAGCTGTTTTTT.

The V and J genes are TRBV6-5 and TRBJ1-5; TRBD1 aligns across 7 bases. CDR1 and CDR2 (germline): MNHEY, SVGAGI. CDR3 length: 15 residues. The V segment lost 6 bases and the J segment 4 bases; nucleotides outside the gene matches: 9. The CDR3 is CASRAGTAQNQPQHF. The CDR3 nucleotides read TGTGCCAGCAGGGCTGGGACAGCACAAAATCAGCCCCAGCATTTT.

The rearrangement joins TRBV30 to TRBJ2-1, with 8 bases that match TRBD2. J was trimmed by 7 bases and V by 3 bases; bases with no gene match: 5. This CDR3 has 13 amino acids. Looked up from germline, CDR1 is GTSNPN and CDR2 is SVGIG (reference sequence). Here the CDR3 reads CAWRRGAGNEQFF. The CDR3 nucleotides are TGTGCCTGGAGGCGGGGGGCCGGTAATGAGCAGTTCTTC.

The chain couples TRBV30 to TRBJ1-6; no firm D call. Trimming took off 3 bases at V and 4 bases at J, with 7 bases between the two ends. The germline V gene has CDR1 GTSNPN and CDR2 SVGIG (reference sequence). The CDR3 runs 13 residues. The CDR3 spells CAWSDGYNSPLHF. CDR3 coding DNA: TGTGCCTGGAGCGACGGGTATAATTCACCCCTCCACTTT.

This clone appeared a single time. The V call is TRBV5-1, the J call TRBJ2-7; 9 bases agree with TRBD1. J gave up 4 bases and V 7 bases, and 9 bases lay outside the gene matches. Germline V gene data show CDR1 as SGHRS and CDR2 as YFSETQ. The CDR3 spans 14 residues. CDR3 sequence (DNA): TGCGCCAGCCGAGTGGGACAGGGCGATTACGAGCAGTACTTC. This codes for CASRVGQGDYEQYF.

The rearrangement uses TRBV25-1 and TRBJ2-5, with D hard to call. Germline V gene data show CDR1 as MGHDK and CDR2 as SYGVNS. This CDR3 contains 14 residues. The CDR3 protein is CAGARGRPQETQYF. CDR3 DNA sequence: TGTGCAGGCGCCCGAGGACGGCCGCAAGAGACCCAGTACTTC. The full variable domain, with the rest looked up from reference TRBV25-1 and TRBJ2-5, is EADIYQTPRYLVIGTGKKITLECSQTMGHDKMYWYQQDPGMELHLIHYSYGVNSTEKGDLSSESTVSRIRTEHFPLTLESARPSHTSQYLCAGARGRPQETQYFGPGTRLLVL.

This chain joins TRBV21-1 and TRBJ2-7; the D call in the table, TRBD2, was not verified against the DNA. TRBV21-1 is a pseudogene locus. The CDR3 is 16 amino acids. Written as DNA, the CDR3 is TGTGCCAGCAGCAGCAAGCGGAGAAAAAACTCCTACGAGCAGTACTTC. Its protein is CASSSKRRKNSYEQYF.

In DNA form, the CDR3 reads TGTGCCTGGAGTGTTACTAGCGGGAGCGGGGAGACCCAGTACTTC. As protein: CAWSVTSGSGETQYF. The chain combines TRBV30 with TRBJ2-5, with 11 bases that match TRBD2. CDR1 is GTSNPN, CDR2 SVGIG, per germline (reference sequence). The CDR3 spans 15 residues. Trimming took 0 bases from V and 5 from J; bases not matched to a gene: 5. Full variable domain (missing parts from reference TRBV30 and TRBJ2-5): SQTIHQWPATLVQPVGSPLSLECTVEGTSNPNLYWYRQAAGRGLQLLFYSVGIGQISSEVPQNLSASRPQDRQFILSSKKLLLSDSGFYLCAWSVTSGSGETQYFGPGTRLLVL.

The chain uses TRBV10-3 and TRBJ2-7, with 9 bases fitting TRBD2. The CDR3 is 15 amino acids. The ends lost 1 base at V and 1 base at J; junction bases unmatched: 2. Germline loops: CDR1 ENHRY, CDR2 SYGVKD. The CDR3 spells CAISELAGVSYEQYF. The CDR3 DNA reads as TGTGCCATCAGTGAGTTAGCGGGAGTTTCCTACGAGCAGTACTTC.

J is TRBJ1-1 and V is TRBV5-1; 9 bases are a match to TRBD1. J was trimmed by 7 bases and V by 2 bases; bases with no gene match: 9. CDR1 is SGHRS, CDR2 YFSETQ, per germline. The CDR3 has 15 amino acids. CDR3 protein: CASSLQTGGKSEAFF. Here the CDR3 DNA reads TGCGCCAGCAGCTTACAGACAGGGGGAAAAAGTGAAGCTTTCTTT.

The DNA for the CDR3 is TGTGCCAGCAGCCCCTGGGGCAGCGCCCCTGGCCAGCATTTT. It is translated as CASSPWGSAPGQHF. This rearrangement joins TRBV5-6 to TRBJ1-5; D might be TRBD1 (5 bases). Trimming took 4 bases from V and 12 from J, leaving 20 bases between them. Looked up from germline, CDR1 is SGHDT and CDR2 is YYEEEE. The CDR3 loop spans 14 amino acids. Supplemented by reference TRBV5-6 and TRBJ1-5, the full variable domain reads DAGVTQSPTHLIKTRGQQVTLRCSPKSGHDTVSWYQQALGQGPQFIFQYYEEEERQRGNFPDRFSGHQFPNYSSELNVNALLLGDSALYLCASSPWGSAPGQHFGDGTRLSIL.